This passage covers 11 T cell receptor beta chains from one sample sequenced in a study of siplizumab effects on memory and regulatory T cells. TCRdb keeps only in-frame clones here, not all; method: immunoSEQ multiplex PCR. The sample has 80,000 to 130,000 clones; about 93% are singletons. Sequencing was carried out using Tregs sorted from blood. The receptors here all came from a human donor in good health.

The chain joins TRBV19 to TRBJ1-1; 10 positions match TRBD1. V shed 7 bases and J 8 bases; nucleotides not matched to a gene: 13. Germline CDR1 and CDR2: LNHDA and SQIVND (reference sequence). The CDR3 runs to 15 residues. CDR3 protein: CASTGGTGAFREAFF. CDR3 sequence (DNA): TGTGCCAGTACCGGGGGGACAGGGGCGTTTAGGGAAGCTTTCTTT.

The genes are TRBV5-1 and TRBJ1-2; 7 bases align to TRBD1. Germline-derived CDR1 and CDR2 are SGHRS and YFSETQ. The CDR3 is 14 amino acids. V lost 4 bases, J lost 2 bases, and 5 bases stayed unmatched. The CDR3 DNA is TGCGCCAGCAGCGCCCGGACAGGAAACTATGGCTACACCTTC. It translates to CASSARTGNYGYTF.

This clone was detected once. The chain combines TRBV11-3 with TRBJ2-1, with D uncertain. The CDR3 is 13 residues long. Germline V CDR1 and CDR2: SGHNT, YENEEA. V was pared by 3 bases and J by 8 bases, with 11 bases between. The CDR3, as DNA: TGTGCCAGCAGCTTCGGATCTGTGGATGAGCAGTTCTTC. It specifies CASSFGSVDEQFF.

About this clone: The same CDR3 can be traced to other DNA sequences in this sample. This sequence joins TRBV11-3 and TRBJ2-1, with 10 bases lining up with TRBD2. The CDR3 contains 15 residues. J lost 5 bases, V lost 1 base, and 2 bases had no gene match. CDR1 is SGHNT, CDR2 YENEEA, per germline. CDR3 protein: CASSLGTSGHNEQFF. The CDR3 nucleotides are TGTGCCAGCAGCTTAGGGACTAGCGGCCACAATGAGCAGTTCTTC. Complete variable domain (other parts from reference TRBV11-3 and TRBJ2-1): EAGVVQSPRYKIIEKKQPVAFWCNPISGHNTLYWYLQNLGQGPELLIRYENEEAVDDSQLPKDRFSAERLKGVDSTLKIQPAELGDSAVYLCASSLGTSGHNEQFFGPGTRLTVL.

The CDR3, as DNA: TGCAGCGTTGAAGTCAGGGAATCGAACATTCAGTACTTC. This translates into CSVEVRESNIQYF. The chain joins TRBV29-1 to TRBJ2-4; possibly TRBD1 for D (5 bases). Trimming cost V 1 base and J 7 bases, with 11 bases left between them. The CDR3 runs 13 residues. CDR1 is SQVTM and CDR2 is ANQGSEA in the germline V gene.

The chain has TRBV20-1 and TRBJ1-4; D might be TRBD1 (5 bases). Germline CDR1 DFQATT, CDR2 SNEGSKA (reference sequence). This CDR3 is built from 11 residues. V was cut by 3 bases and J by 7 bases, with 6 bases left in between. In DNA form, the CDR3 reads TGCAGTGCTAGGGGGACTGAAAAACTGTTTTTT. Its translation is CSARGTEKLFF.

The chain recombines TRBV14 with TRBJ2-1, with 8 bases fitting TRBD1. After removal of 2 bases from V and 7 bases from J, the junction contained 7 bases not matched to a gene. The germline V gene encodes CDR1 SGHDN and CDR2 FVKESK. CDR3 length equals 15 residues. The CDR3 spells CASSQRTGSWNEQFF. In nucleotides, the CDR3 is TGTGCCAGCAGCCAACGGACAGGGAGTTGGAATGAGCAGTTCTTC.

The chain is built from TRBV18 and TRBJ2-7; perhaps TRBD1 as D (6 bases). Trimming removed 2 bases at V and 2 bases at J, with 13 bases between. This CDR3 comprises 15 residues. CDR1 is KGHSH, CDR2 LQKENI, per germline. Written as DNA, the CDR3 is TGTGCCAGCTCACCAACAGGGCCAGCCACCTACGAGCAGTACTTC. Translation gives CASSPTGPATYEQYF.

The genes are TRBV18 and TRBJ1-6; 8 bases fit TRBD1. Looked up from germline, CDR1 is KGHSH and CDR2 is LQKENI. With 5 bases clipped from V and 11 bases from J, the junction kept 11 bases outside the gene matches. The length of the CDR3 is 15 residues. CDR3 sequence (DNA): TGTGCCAGCTCATCCGGGACAGGTGGTCCTACACCCCTCCACTTT. Protein: CASSSGTGGPTPLHF.

This clone has more than one count but fewer than ten. The chain employs TRBV4-2 and TRBJ2-7, with TRBD1 matching 7 bases. This CDR3 has 16 residues. In germline, CDR1 is LGHNA, CDR2 YNFKEQ. V trimming: 3 bases; J trimming: 4 bases; junction bases outside the gene matches: 12. The CDR3 DNA is TGTGCCAGCAGCCACCCGACAGGGCCCATCGCATACGAGCAGTACTTC. Protein sequence: CASSHPTGPIAYEQYF.

This clone was detected once. The CDR3 DNA is TGTGCCAGCAGTTTCTTGAAAGGGGGAGGCCGTAAAGCTTTCTTT. Residues: CASSFLKGGGRKAFF. This chain connects TRBV28 to TRBJ1-1; a weak D match, TRBD1 (6 bases). Trimming took 3 bases from V and 9 from J, leaving 20 bases between them. The CDR3 is 15 amino acids. Germline V gene data show CDR1 as MDHEN and CDR2 as SYDVKM.